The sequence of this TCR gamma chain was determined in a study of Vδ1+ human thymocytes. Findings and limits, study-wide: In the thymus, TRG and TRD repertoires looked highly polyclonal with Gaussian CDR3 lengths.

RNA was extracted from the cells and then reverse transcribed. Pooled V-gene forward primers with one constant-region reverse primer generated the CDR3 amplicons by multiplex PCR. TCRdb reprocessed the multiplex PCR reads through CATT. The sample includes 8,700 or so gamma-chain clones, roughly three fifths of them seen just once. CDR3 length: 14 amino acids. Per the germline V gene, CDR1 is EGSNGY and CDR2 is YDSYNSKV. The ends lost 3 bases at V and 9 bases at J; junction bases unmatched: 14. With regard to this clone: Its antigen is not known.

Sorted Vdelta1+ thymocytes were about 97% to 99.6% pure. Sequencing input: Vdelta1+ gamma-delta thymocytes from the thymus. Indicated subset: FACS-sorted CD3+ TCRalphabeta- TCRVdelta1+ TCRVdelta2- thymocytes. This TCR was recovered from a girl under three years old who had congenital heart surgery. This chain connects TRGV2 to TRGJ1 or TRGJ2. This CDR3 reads CATWDIPKGIKKLF. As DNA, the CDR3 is TGTGCCACCTGGGACATCCCCAAGGGGATTAAGAAACTCTTT.